This entry lists 15 T cell receptor beta chains sequenced from one sample in a study of cytomegalovirus exposure and HLA in healthy donors. Researchers ran the PCR with 60 Vbeta and 13 Jbeta primers. TCRdb's table, derived via immunoSEQ multiplex PCR, lists solely in-frame clones and lacks some. The sample includes 150,000 to 200,000 clones, around 77% of them seen just once. The sequenced sample was PBMCs. The source of these receptors is a young woman in good health and CMV-seronegative.

The V and J genes are TRBV6-5 and TRBJ1-1; 9 bases line up with TRBD1. The V gene end was trimmed by 10 bases and the J gene end by 1 base; junction bases not matched to a gene: 10. This CDR3 has 15 amino acids. Germline loops: CDR1 MNHEY, CDR2 SVGAGI. CDR3 DNA sequence: TGTGCCACCTCTGAACAGGGGGCAAGGAACACTGAAGCTTTCTTT. Its translation: CATSEQGARNTEAFF.

V usage is TRBV7-9 and J usage is TRBJ1-5; D uncertain. Trimming left V 1 base short and J 4 bases short, with 11 bases between. There are 15 residues in the CDR3. The germline CDR1 and CDR2 sequences are SEHNR and FQNEAQ (reference sequence). The CDR3 region has the DNA TGTGCCAGCAGCTTAGGTGACACGCCTAATCAGCCCCAGCATTTT. Translated: CASSLGDTPNQPQHF.

The rearrangement uses TRBV2 and TRBJ1-2; 9 bases map to TRBD1. V lost 7 bases and J lost 8; bases outside the gene matches: 11. The CDR3 extends over 14 amino acids. CDR1 and CDR2 (germline): SNHLY, FYNNEI. This CDR3 reads CASTVGQGGEGYTF. CDR3 nucleotide sequence: TGTGCCAGCACAGTGGGACAGGGCGGAGAAGGCTACACCTTC.

This clone was recorded once. The chain combines TRBV2 with TRBJ2-5; maybe TRBD1 (6 bases). V gave up 6 bases and J gave up 0 bases, with 11 bases separating them. The germline V gene encodes CDR1 SNHLY and CDR2 FYNNEI. The CDR3 spans 14 residues. The CDR3 nucleotides are TGTGCCAGCAGCCAGGGGAGAAACCAAGAGACCCAGTACTTC. The encoded protein is CASSQGRNQETQYF.

This chain links TRBV4-1 with TRBJ2-5; no definite D call. This CDR3 comprises 12 residues. The germline V gene has CDR1 MGHRA and CDR2 YSYEKL. Deletions cut 4 bases from V and 2 bases from J, with 5 bases between. The CDR3 is CASSLPQETQYF. CDR3 nucleotides: TGCGCCAGCAGCCTCCCACAAGAGACCCAGTACTTC.

In DNA form, the CDR3 reads TGTGCCAGCAGCGGGACAGGGGCCGGGGCTGAAGCTTTCTTT. Translation gives CASSGTGAGAEAFF. V usage is TRBV5-6 and J usage is TRBJ1-1, with TRBD1 matching over 10 bases. CDR1 is SGHDT, CDR2 YYEEEE, per germline. The CDR3 covers 14 residues. J was trimmed by 6 bases and V by 4 bases; bases with no gene match: 6.

The gene calls are TRBV12-5 and TRBJ1-5; the match to TRBD1 covers 7 bases. Germline assignment: CDR1 LGHNT and CDR2 FRNRAP. This CDR3 has 15 amino acids. After removal of 5 bases from V and 7 bases from J, the junction contained 11 bases not matched to a gene. The CDR3 DNA sequence: TGTGCTAGTGGTGCCTCGACAGGGCGAGGACAGCCCCAGCATTTT. Its translation: CASGASTGRGQPQHF.

This clone was seen just once. The V and J genes are TRBV21-1 and TRBJ1-5; the table's D gene call, TRBD1, was not cross checked with the DNA. TRBV21-1 is a documented pseudogene. The CDR3 sequence is 19 residues long. CDR3 sequence reads: CASSKRYTGQDHSNQPQHF. The CDR3 coding sequence is TGTGCCAGCAGCAAAAGATATACGGGACAGGACCATAGCAATCAGCCCCAGCATTTT.

This chain joins TRBV7-2 and TRBJ2-3, with TRBD2 matching 8 bases. The CDR3 spans 15 residues. The germline V gene has CDR1 SGHTA and CDR2 FQGNSA. The V and J ends lost 3 bases and 5 bases, in that order; junction bases with no gene match: 7. CDR3 bases: TGTGCCAGCAGCTTTACGGGGGGGCCGGAAGATACGCAGTATTTT. Translating it yields CASSFTGGPEDTQYF. The full variable domain, rest sourced from reference TRBV7-2 and TRBJ2-3, is GAGVSQSPSNKVTEKGKDVELRCDPISGHTALYWYRQSLGQGLEFLIYFQGNSAPDKSGLPSDRFSAERTGGSVSTLTIQRTQQEDSAVYLCASSFTGGPEDTQYFGPGTRLTVL.

The chain employs TRBV5-1 and TRBJ2-5; D might be TRBD1 (6 bases). The length of the CDR3 is 14 residues. Germline V gene sequence: CDR1 SGHRS, CDR2 YFSETQ. Trimming removed 3 bases from V and 5 bases from J, with 14 bases in between. The CDR3 bases are TGCGCCAGCAGCTCAACAGGGTTAACGGAGACCCAGTACTTC. Residues: CASSSTGLTETQYF.

The chain couples TRBV27 to TRBJ1-6; D perhaps matches TRBD1 (6 bases). CDR3 length equals 17 residues. V was trimmed by 2 bases and J by 0 bases, leaving 11 bases between them. Germline CDR1 reads MNHEY; CDR2 reads SMNVEV (reference sequence). CDR3 nucleotides: TGTGCCAGCAGTTTAGGGACATTCTCCTCCTATAATTCACCCCTCCACTTT. This gives the protein CASSLGTFSSYNSPLHF.

The J gene is TRBJ1-5, the V gene TRBV2, with TRBD1 matching 7 bases. The V segment lost 5 bases and the J segment 4 bases; nucleotides outside the gene matches: 5. The CDR3 is 14 amino acids. The germline V gene has CDR1 SNHLY and CDR2 FYNNEI. The CDR3 region has the DNA TGTGCCAGCAGTCAGGGGACAGAGAATCAGCCCCAGCATTTT. It translates to CASSQGTENQPQHF.

The chain employs TRBV12-5 and TRBJ1-2; D call uncertain. Trimming pared 11 bases from V and 1 base from J, leaving 14 bases between. Looked up from germline, CDR1 is LGHNT and CDR2 is FRNRAP. The length of the CDR3 is 13 residues. The chain's CDR3 is CASGGGINYGYTF. For the CDR3, the DNA is TGTGCTTCCGGAGGAGGTATTAACTATGGCTACACCTTC.

The rearrangement uses TRBV10-2 and TRBJ1-1, with D unresolved. Germline CDR1 and CDR2: WSHSY and SAAADI. This CDR3 comprises 13 residues. V lost 1 base and J lost 6, with 9 bases in between. CDR3 sequence: CASSEFQAPEAFF. In DNA, the CDR3 is TGCGCCAGCAGTGAGTTCCAGGCCCCTGAAGCTTTCTTT.

This clone has a single count. The chain employs TRBV7-6 and TRBJ2-3; D gene unclear. Germline CDR1 reads SGHVS; CDR2 reads FNYEAQ. CDR3 length: 12 residues. V shed 4 bases and J shed 4 bases, with 6 bases lying between them. CDR3 in DNA: TGTGCCAGCAGCTCCAATTCAGATACGCAGTATTTT. Encoded protein: CASSSNSDTQYF.